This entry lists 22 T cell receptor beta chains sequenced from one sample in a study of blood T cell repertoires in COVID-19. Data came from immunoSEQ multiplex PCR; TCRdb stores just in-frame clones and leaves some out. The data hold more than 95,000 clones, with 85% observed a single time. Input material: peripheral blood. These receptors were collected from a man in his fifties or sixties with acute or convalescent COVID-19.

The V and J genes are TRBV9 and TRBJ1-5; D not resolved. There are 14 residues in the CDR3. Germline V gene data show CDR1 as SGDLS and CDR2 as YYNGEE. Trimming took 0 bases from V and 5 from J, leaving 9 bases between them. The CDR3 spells CASSVGESDQPQHF. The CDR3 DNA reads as TGTGCCAGCAGCGTAGGAGAGTCTGATCAGCCCCAGCATTTT.

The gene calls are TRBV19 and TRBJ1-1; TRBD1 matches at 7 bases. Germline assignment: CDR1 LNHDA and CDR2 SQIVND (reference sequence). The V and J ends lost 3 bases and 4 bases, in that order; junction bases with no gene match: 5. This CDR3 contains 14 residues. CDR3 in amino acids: CASSIRQGATEAFF. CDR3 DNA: TGTGCCAGTAGTATCAGACAGGGAGCCACTGAAGCTTTCTTT. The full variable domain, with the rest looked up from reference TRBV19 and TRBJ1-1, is DGGITQSPKYLFRKEGQNVTLSCEQNLNHDAMYWYRQDPGQGLRLIYYSQIVNDFQKGDIAEGYSVSREKKESFPLTVTSAQKNPTAFYLCASSIRQGATEAFFGQGTRLTVV.

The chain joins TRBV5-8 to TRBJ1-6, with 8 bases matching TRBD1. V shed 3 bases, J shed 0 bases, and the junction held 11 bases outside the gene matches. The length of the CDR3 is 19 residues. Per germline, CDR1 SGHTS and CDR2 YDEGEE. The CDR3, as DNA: TGTGCCAGCAGCTCAGGGACAGGAGCTCTTAGCTCCTATAATTCACCCCTCCACTTT. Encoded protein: CASSSGTGALSSYNSPLHF.

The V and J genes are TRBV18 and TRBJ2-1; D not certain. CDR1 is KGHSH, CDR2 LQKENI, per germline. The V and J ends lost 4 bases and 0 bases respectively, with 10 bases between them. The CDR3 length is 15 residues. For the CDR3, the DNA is TGTGCCAGCTCACGCAGTCTTAACTCCTACAATGAGCAGTTCTTC. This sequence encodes CASSRSLNSYNEQFF.

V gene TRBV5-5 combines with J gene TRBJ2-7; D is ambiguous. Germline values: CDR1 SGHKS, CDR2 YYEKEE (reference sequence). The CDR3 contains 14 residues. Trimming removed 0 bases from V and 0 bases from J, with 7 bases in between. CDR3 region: CASSLGVVSYEQYF. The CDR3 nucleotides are TGTGCCAGCAGCTTGGGTGTAGTCTCCTACGAGCAGTACTTC.

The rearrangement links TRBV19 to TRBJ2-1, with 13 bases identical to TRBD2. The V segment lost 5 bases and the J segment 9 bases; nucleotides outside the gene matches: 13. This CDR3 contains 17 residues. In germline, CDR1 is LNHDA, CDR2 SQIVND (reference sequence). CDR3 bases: TGTGCCAGTAGTCTCCGCCGGACTAGCGGGAGTAATAGTGAGCAGTTCTTC. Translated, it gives CASSLRRTSGSNSEQFF.

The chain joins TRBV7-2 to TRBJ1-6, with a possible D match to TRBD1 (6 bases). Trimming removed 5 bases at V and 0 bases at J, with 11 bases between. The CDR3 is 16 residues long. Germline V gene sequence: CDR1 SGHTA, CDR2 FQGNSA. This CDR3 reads CASSRTVSSYNSPLHF. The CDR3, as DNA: TGTGCCAGCAGCAGGACAGTAAGCTCCTATAATTCACCCCTCCACTTT.

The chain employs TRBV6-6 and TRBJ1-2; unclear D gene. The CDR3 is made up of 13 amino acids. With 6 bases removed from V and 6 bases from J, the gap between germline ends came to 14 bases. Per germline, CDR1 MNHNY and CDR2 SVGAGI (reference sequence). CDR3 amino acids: CASSPPLSHGYTF. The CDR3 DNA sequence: TGTGCCAGCAGCCCTCCCCTAAGCCATGGCTACACCTTC.

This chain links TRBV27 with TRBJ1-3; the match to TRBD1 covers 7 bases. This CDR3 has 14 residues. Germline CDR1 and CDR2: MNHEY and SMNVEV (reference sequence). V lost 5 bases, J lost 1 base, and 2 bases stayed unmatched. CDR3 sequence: CASSKQGSGNTIYF. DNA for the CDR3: TGTGCCAGCAGTAAACAGGGGTCTGGAAACACCATATATTTT.

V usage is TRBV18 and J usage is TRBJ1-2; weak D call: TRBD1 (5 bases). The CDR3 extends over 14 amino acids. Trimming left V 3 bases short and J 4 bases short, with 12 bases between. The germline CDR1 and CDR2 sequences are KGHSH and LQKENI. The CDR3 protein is CASSPPEDSYGYTF. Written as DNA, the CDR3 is TGTGCCAGCTCACCCCCCGAAGACAGCTATGGCTACACCTTC.

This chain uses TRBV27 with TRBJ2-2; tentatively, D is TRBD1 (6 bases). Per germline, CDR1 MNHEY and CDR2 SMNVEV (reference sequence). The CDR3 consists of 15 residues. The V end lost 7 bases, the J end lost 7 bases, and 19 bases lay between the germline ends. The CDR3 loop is CASTYIQGLSGELFF. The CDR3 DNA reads TGTGCCAGCACCTATATCCAGGGGCTAAGCGGGGAGCTGTTTTTT.

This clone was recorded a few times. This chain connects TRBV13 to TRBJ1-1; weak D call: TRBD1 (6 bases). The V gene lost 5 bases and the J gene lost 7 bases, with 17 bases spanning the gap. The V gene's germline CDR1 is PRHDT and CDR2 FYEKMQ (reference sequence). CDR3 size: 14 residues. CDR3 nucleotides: TGTGCCAGCAGCATCGAGGTCAAGGGGGTTGAAGCTTTCTTT. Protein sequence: CASSIEVKGVEAFF.

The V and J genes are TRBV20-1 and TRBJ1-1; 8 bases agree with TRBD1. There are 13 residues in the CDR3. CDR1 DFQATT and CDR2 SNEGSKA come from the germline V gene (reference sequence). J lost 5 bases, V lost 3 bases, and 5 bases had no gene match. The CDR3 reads CSASGTGGTEAFF. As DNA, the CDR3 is TGCAGTGCTAGTGGTACAGGGGGAACTGAAGCTTTCTTT.

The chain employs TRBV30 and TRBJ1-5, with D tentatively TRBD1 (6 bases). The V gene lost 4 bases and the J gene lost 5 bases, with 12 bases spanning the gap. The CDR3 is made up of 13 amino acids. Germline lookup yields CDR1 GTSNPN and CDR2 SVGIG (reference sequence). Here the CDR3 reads CAWTTGTDQPQHF. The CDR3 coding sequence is TGTGCCTGGACCACAGGGACGGATCAGCCCCAGCATTTT.

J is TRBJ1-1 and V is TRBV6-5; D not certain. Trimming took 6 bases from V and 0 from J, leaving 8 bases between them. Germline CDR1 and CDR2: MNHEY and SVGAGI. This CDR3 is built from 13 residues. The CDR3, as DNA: TGTGCCAGCAGCCCGCGGGTGAACACTGAAGCTTTCTTT. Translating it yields CASSPRVNTEAFF.

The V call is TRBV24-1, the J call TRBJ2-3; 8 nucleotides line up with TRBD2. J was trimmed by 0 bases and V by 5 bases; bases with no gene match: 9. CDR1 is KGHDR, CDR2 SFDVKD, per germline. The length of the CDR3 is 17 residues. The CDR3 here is CATSGPNKRESTDTQYF. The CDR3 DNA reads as TGTGCCACCAGTGGCCCTAACAAGCGGGAGAGCACAGATACGCAGTATTTT.

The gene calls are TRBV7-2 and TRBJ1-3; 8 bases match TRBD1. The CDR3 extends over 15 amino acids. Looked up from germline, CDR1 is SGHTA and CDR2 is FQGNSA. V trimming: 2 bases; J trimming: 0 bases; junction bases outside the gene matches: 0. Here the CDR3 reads CASSLTGGSGNTIYF. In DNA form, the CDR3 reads TGTGCCAGCAGCTTAACAGGGGGCTCTGGAAACACCATATATTTT.

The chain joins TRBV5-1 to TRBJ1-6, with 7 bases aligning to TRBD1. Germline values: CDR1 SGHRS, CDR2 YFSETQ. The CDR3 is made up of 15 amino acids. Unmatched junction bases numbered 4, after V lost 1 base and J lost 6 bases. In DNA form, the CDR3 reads TGCGCCAGCAGCTTGACGGGACAGACTAATTCACCCCTCCACTTT. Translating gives CASSLTGQTNSPLHF.

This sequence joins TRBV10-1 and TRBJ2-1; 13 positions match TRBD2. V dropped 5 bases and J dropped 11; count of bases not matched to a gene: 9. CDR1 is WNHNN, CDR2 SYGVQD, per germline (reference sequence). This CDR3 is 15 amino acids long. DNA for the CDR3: TGCGCCAGCAGTCCACCGGGACTAGCGGGACATCAGCAGTTCTTC. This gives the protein CASSPPGLAGHQQFF.

This CDR3 reads CASSLYDEQFF. For the CDR3, the DNA is TGTGCCAGCAGCTTATATGATGAGCAGTTCTTC. The V gene is TRBV7-8, the J gene TRBJ2-1; unclear D gene. In germline, CDR1 is SGHVS, CDR2 FQNEAQ. The CDR3 spans 11 residues. Trimming pared 2 bases from V and 8 bases from J, leaving 4 bases between.

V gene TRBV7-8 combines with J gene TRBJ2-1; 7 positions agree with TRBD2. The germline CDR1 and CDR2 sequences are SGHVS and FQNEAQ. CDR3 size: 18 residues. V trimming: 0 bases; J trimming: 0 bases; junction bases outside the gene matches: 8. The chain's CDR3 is CASSLAGSGASSYNEQFF. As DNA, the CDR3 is TGTGCCAGCAGCTTAGCGGGCAGCGGGGCAAGCTCCTACAATGAGCAGTTCTTC. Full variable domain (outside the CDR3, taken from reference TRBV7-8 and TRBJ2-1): GAGVSQSPRYKVAKRGQDVALRCDPISGHVSLFWYQQALGQGPEFLTYFQNEAQLDKSGLPSDRFFAERPEGSVSTLKIQRTQQEDSAVYLCASSLAGSGASSYNEQFFGPGTRLTVL.

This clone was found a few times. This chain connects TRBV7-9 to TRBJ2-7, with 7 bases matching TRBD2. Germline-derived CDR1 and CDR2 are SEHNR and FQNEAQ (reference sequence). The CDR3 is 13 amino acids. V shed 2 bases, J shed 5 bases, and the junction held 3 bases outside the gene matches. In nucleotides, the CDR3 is TGTGCCAGCAGCTTAAGCGGGATCGACGAGCAGTACTTC. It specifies CASSLSGIDEQYF.